These T cell receptor beta chains were read from a single sample in a study of CD8 T cells in ankylosing spondylitis. TCRdb reprocessed the 5' RACE reads via MiXCR and lists one record per CDR3 protein. Among roughly 440,000 distinct CDR3 sequences listed, 15% to 20% were seen once. The sequenced sample was blood, either unsorted or a sorted T cell fraction (not recorded which). The source of these receptors is a male donor with ankylosing spondylitis. The CDR3 runs from the conserved cysteine through the conserved F or W. The D gene is left open where the match is weak. Only part of the rows carry a size: once, few, many, or a class if the clone is expanded.

-,TRBV6-1,TRBJ1-4,few,TGTGCCAGCAGACTAGACCCTAATGAAAAACTGTTTTTT,CASRLDPNEKLFF
-,TRBV4-2,TRBJ2-1,few,TGTGCCAGCAGCCAAGATCTTAAGGGAGACAATGAGCAGTTCTTC,CASSQDLKGDNEQFF
TRBD1,TRBV6-1,TRBJ1-1,-,TGTGCCAGCAGTCCAAGGACAGGGGGCCTGAACACTGAAGCTTTCTTT,CASSPRTGGLNTEAFF
-,TRBV3-1,TRBJ2-1,few,TGTGCCAGCAGCCAAGGAGGGTCGCAGTTCTTC,CASSQGGSQFF
TRBD2,TRBV7-3,TRBJ2-1,-,TGTGCCAGCAGCCCAATAGCGGGAGGGCTCTACAATGAGCAGTTCTTC,CASSPIAGGLYNEQFF
-,TRBV5-1,TRBJ2-6,-,TGCGCCAGCAGCTTGGACGGTCCCTCTGGGGCCAACGTCCTGACTTTC,CASSLDGPSGANVLTF
TRBD2,TRBV2,TRBJ2-1,-,TGTGCCAGCAGCCAGGGACTAGCGGGAGTAGGCGAGCAGTTCTTC,CASSQGLAGVGEQFF
TRBD2,TRBV15,TRBJ2-1,-,TGTGCCACCAGCACCCTTAGCGGGAGGTTTATAAATGAGCAGTTCTTC,CATSTLSGRFINEQFF
TRBD1,TRBV5-1,TRBJ2-7,many,TGCGCCAGCACCCGGACAGGGGGATCCTACGAGCAGTACTTC,CASTRTGGSYEQYF
TRBD1,TRBV5-1,TRBJ1-2,-,TGCGCCAGCAGCACGACAGGGAGCTATGGCTACACCTTC,CASSTTGSYGYTF
-,TRBV12-3/TRBV12-4,TRBJ1-3,-,TGTGCCAGCAGTTTAGTGGGTGGTAATGGAAACACCATATATTTT,CASSLVGGNGNTIYF
-,TRBV12-3/TRBV12-4,TRBJ2-3,many,TGTGCCAGCAGTTTTCCCAGGGCCATCACAGATACGCAGTATTTT,CASSFPRAITDTQYF
-,TRBV7-9,TRBJ1-1,many,TGTGCCAGCAGCATATCTCTGGGCACTGAAGCTTTCTTT,CASSISLGTEAFF
-,TRBV18,TRBJ1-4,few,TGTGCCAGCTCACCACGAAACGGGACCCCCACTAATGAAAAACTGTTTTTT,CASSPRNGTPTNEKLFF
-,TRBV6-1,TRBJ2-1,few,TGTGCCAGCAGTGGGGGGGGCGGTGCGTCCTACAATGAGCAGTTCTTC,CASSGGGGASYNEQFF
-,TRBV5-1,TRBJ1-3,-,TGCGCCAGCAGAACAGCCGGCTCTGGAAACACCATATATTTT,CASRTAGSGNTIYF
-,TRBV6-2/TRBV6-3,TRBJ1-2,-,TGTGCCAGCACCCGGGACACGGACTATGGCTACACCTTC,CASTRDTDYGYTF
-,TRBV5-6,TRBJ2-3,few,TGTGCCAGCAGCACCGACCGGGGTACGCAGTATTTT,CASSTDRGTQYF
-,TRBV2,TRBJ2-1,many,TGTGCCAGCAGTGAGGGGGCGCCCTCCTACAATGAGCAGTTCTTC,CASSEGAPSYNEQFF
TRBD1,TRBV7-9,TRBJ1-1,few,TGTGCCAGCAGCGCGCAGGGGGGATACACTGAAGCTTTCTTT,CASSAQGGYTEAFF
TRBD2,TRBV20-1,TRBJ2-5,-,TGCAGTGCTAGAACGCCTAGCGGGGTCCGGGGGACCCAGTACTTC,CSARTPSGVRGTQYF
-,TRBV10-3,TRBJ2-5,-,TGTGCCATCAGTGGGGGTAGGGAGACCCAGTACTTC,CAISGGRETQYF
-,TRBV20-1,TRBJ1-3,-,TGCAGTGCTACGGACGGAGCCAGTAAACCCACCGGAAACACCATATATTTT,CSATDGASKPTGNTIYF
-,TRBV29-1,TRBJ1-3,-,TGCAGCGTTGTGTCCCAAGGAAACACCATATATTTT,CSVVSQGNTIYF
-,TRBV4-2,TRBJ2-1,many,TGTGCCAGCAGCCAAGTGGGACGCCTCACTGAGCAGTTCTTC,CASSQVGRLTEQFF
TRBD2,TRBV6-2/TRBV6-3,TRBJ2-2,few,TGTGCCAGCAGTTCTTGGACTAGCGGGAGCGGGGAGCTGTTTTTT,CASSSWTSGSGELFF
TRBD2,TRBV5-1,TRBJ2-5,-,TGCGCCAGCAGTTATTCCGGGACTAGCCAAGAGACCCAGTACTTC,CASSYSGTSQETQYF
TRBD1,TRBV20-1,TRBJ2-1,few,TGCAGTGCCCCGGGACAGTACAATGAGCAGTTCTTC,CSAPGQYNEQFF
TRBD1,TRBV5-1,TRBJ1-1,few,TGCGCCAGCAGCCCCCGGGACAGGAACACTGAAGCTTTCTTT,CASSPRDRNTEAFF
-,TRBV7-2,TRBJ2-7,-,TGTGCCAGCAGCTTAGGTCGGCAGGGGAGCTCCTACGAGCAGTACTTC,CASSLGRQGSSYEQYF
TRBD1,TRBV5-1,TRBJ1-1,-,TGCGCCAGCAGCAAATTCACGACAGGGGCGGGGACTGAAGCTTTCTTT,CASSKFTTGAGTEAFF
-,TRBV6-5,TRBJ1-4,-,TGTGCCAGCAGTTACTCTGGGGTAGGACTTGAAAAACTGTTTTTT,CASSYSGVGLEKLFF